The clone carrying this TCR beta chain was observed at least ten times. From approximately 430 ng of RNA, a library with molecular barcoded alpha/delta and beta/gamma adaptors was made. TCRdb independently ran MiXCR on the reads; one entry per CDR3 protein. The data show some 46,000 distinct CDR3 sequences, about 20% seen once. The data were taken from a study of read filtering for tumor transcriptome and immune sequencing. V shed 8 bases and J 8 bases; nucleotides not matched to a gene: 5. Germline V gene sequence: CDR1 MNHEY, CDR2 SVGEGT. The CDR3 is 12 amino acids. The clonotype was recovered from a donor aged 40 or older with multiple myeloma. The sample taken for sequencing was a population of CD138-negative cells sorted from bone marrow. The rearrangement uses TRBV6-2 or TRBV6-3 and TRBJ2-1; 8 bases are a match to TRBD2. This chain's CDR3 is CASSGLGDEQFF. In nucleotides, the CDR3 is TGTGCCAGCTCGGGACTAGGCGATGAGCAGTTCTTC.